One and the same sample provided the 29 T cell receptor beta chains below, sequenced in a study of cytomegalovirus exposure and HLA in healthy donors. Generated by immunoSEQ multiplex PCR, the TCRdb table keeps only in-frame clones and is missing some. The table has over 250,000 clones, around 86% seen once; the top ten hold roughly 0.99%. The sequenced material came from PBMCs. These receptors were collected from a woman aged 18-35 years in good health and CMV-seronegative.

The CDR3 is CASKRDRGFPEQYF. CDR3 nucleotides: TGTGCCAGCAAACGGGACAGGGGTTTCCCCGAGCAGTACTTC. This rearrangement joins TRBV6-5 to TRBJ2-7; 10 bases line up with TRBD1. Germline values: CDR1 MNHEY, CDR2 SVGAGI. The ends lost 7 bases at V and 6 bases at J; junction bases unmatched: 9. The CDR3 length is 14 residues.

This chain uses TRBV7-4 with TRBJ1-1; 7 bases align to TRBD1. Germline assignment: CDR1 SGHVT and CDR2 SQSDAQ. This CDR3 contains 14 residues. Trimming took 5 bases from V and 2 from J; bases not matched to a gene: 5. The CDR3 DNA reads TGTGCCAGCAGCCCTCTAGGGGGCAACACTGAAGCTTTCTTT. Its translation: CASSPLGGNTEAFF. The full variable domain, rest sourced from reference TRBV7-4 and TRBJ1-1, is GAGVSQSPRYKVAKRGRDVALRCDSISGHVTLYWYRQTLGQGSEVLTYSQSDAQRDKSGRPSGRFSAERPERSVSTLKIQRTEQGDSAVYLCASSPLGGNTEAFFGQGTRLTVV.

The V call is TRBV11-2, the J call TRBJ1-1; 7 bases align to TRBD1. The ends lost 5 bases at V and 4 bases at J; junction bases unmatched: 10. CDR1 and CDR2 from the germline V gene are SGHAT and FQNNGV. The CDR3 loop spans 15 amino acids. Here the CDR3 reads CASSQTVTGATEAFF. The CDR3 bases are TGTGCCAGCAGCCAGACCGTTACAGGGGCCACTGAAGCTTTCTTT.

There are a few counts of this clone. CDR3 region: CASGGGGGHEQYF. In DNA, the CDR3 is TGCGCCAGCGGCGGGGGGGGCGGCCACGAGCAGTACTTC. This chain links TRBV10-2 with TRBJ2-7, with 9 positions matching TRBD2. The CDR3 runs 13 residues. Trimming cost V 8 bases and J 5 bases; bases outside gene matches: 7. CDR1 and CDR2 from the germline V gene are WSHSY and SAAADI.

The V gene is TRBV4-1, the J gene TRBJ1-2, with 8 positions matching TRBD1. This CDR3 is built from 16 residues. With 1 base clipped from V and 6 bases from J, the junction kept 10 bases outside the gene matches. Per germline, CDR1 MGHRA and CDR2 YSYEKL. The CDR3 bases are TGCGCCAGCAGCCAAGGTTTTCGACAGGGGATCGATGGCTACACCTTC. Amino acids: CASSQGFRQGIDGYTF.

The CDR3 spells CASRQGVDYGYTF. The DNA of the CDR3 is TGCGCCAGTAGACAGGGCGTCGACTATGGCTACACCTTC. V usage is TRBV4-1 and J usage is TRBJ1-2, with 7 bases identical to TRBD1. The V segment lost 9 bases and the J segment 3 bases; nucleotides outside the gene matches: 7. Germline-derived CDR1 and CDR2 are MGHRA and YSYEKL. The CDR3 spans 13 residues.

CDR3 in amino acids: CASSYSGDSRTDTQYF. CDR3 DNA sequence: TGTGCCAGCAGTTACTCAGGGGACAGCCGCACAGATACGCAGTATTTT. This chain joins TRBV6-5 and TRBJ2-3; 7 positions match TRBD1. This CDR3 has 16 residues. V gave up 0 bases and J gave up 1 base; unmatched junction bases: 4. Germline loops: CDR1 MNHEY, CDR2 SVGAGI.

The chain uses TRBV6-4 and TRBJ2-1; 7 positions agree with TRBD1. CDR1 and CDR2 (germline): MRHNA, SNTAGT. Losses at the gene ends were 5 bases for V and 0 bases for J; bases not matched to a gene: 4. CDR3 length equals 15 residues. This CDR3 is CASSPDRSSYNEQFF. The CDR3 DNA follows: TGTGCCAGCAGTCCGGACAGGAGCTCCTACAATGAGCAGTTCTTC.

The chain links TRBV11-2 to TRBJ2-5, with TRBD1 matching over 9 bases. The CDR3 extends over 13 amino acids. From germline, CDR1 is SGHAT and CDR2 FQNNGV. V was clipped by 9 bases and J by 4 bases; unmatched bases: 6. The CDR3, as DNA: TGTGCCAGTACAGGGGGCCCATCAGAGACCCAGTACTTC. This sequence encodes CASTGGPSETQYF.

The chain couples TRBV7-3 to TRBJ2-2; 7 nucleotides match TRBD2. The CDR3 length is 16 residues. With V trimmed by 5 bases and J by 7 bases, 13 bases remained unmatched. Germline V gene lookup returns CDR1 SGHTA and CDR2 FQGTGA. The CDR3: CASSPGTLAGIGELFF. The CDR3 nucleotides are TGTGCCAGCAGCCCGGGCACGTTAGCGGGTATCGGGGAGCTGTTTTTT.

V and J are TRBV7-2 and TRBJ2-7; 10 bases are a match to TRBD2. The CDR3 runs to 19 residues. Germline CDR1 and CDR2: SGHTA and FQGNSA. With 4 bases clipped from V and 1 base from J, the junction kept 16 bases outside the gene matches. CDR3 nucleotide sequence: TGTGCCAGCAGCTCGCCCTCCGGGACTAGCGTCACGGGGTCCTACGAGCAGTACTTC. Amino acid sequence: CASSSPSGTSVTGSYEQYF.

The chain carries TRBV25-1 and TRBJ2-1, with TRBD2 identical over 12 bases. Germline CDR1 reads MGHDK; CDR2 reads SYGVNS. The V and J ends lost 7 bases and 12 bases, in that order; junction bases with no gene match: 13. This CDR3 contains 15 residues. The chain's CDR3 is CASTRLAGDPRVQFF. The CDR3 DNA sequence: TGTGCCAGCACTAGACTAGCGGGAGATCCTAGGGTGCAGTTCTTC.

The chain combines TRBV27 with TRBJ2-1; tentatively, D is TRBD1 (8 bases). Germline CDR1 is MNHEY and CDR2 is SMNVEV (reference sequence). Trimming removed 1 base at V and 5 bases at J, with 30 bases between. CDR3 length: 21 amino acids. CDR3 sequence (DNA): TGTGCCAGCAGTTTATGGGGATACCGGGACAGGTCCTCGGGGACTAACAATGAGCAGTTCTTC. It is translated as CASSLWGYRDRSSGTNNEQFF.

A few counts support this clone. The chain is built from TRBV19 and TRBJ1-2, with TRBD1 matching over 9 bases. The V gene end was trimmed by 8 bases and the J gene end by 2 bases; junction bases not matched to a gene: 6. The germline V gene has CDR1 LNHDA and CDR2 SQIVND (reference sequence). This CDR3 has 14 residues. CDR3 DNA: TGTGCCAGTCTCCCCGGACAGGGGAACTATGGCTACACCTTC. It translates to CASLPGQGNYGYTF.

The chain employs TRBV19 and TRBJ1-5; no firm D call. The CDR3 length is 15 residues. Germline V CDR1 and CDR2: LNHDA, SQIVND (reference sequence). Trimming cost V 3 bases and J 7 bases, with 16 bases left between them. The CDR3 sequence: CASSIGRGGWQPQHF. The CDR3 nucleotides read TGTGCCAGTAGTATCGGGCGGGGAGGATGGCAGCCCCAGCATTTT.

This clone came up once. The CDR3: CASSRTGGWNTEAFF. DNA of the CDR3: TGTGCCAGCAGCCGGACAGGGGGCTGGAACACTGAAGCTTTCTTT. J is TRBJ1-1 and V is TRBV5-4; 11 bases align to TRBD1. The trim removed 4 bases at V and 1 base at J, leaving 3 bases unmatched. There are 15 residues in the CDR3. The V gene's germline CDR1 is SGHNT and CDR2 YYREEE (reference sequence).

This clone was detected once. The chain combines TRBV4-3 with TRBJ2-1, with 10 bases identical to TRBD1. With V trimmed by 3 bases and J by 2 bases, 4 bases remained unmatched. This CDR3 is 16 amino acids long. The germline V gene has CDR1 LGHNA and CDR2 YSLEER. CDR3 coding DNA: TGCGCCAGCAGCCAGGGCGGACAGGGGGCCTACAATGAGCAGTTCTTC. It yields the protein CASSQGGQGAYNEQFF.

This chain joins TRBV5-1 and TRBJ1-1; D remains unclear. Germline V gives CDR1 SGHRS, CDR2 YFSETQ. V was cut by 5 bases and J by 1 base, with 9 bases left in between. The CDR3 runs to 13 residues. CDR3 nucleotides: TGCGCCAGCAGAATTACAGAGAACACTGAAGCTTTCTTT. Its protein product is CASRITENTEAFF.

The CDR3 nucleotides read TGTGCCAGCAATTTAGGGCGGGGCGGGAGCTACGAGCAGTACTTC. It is translated as CASNLGRGGSYEQYF. This chain connects TRBV13 to TRBJ2-7; 7 bases match TRBD2. With 7 bases clipped from V and 3 bases from J, the junction kept 12 bases outside the gene matches. This CDR3 comprises 15 residues. Looked up from germline, CDR1 is PRHDT and CDR2 is FYEKMQ (reference sequence).

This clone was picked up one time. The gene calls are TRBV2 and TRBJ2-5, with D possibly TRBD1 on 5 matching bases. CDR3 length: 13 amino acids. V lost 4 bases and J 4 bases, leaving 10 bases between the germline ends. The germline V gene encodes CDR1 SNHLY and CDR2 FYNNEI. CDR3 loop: CASSVQGRETQYF. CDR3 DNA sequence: TGTGCCAGCAGTGTTCAGGGCCGAGAGACCCAGTACTTC.

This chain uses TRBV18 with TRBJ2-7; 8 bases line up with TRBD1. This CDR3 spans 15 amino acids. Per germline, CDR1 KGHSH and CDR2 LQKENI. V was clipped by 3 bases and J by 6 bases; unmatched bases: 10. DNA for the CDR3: TGTGCCAGCTCACCCGGACAGGGTAGGGTGGGCGAGCAGTACTTC. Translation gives CASSPGQGRVGEQYF.

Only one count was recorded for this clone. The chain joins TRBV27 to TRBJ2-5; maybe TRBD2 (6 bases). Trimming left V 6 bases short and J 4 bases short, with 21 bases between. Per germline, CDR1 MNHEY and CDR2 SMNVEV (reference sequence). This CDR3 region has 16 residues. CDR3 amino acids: CASRAGTAVRGETQYF. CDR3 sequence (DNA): TGTGCCAGCAGGGCCGGGACCGCCGTGCGGGGAGAGACCCAGTACTTC.

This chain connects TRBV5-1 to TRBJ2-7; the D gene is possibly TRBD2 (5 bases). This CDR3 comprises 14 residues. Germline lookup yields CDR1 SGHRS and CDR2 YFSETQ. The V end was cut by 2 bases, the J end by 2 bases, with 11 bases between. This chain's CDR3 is CASSFAGTTYEQYF. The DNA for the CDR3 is TGCGCCAGCAGCTTCGCGGGCACCACCTACGAGCAGTACTTC. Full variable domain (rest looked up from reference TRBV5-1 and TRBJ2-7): KAGVTQTPRYLIKTRGQQVTLSCSPISGHRSVSWYQQTPGQGLQFLFEYFSETQRNKGNFPGRFSGRQFSNSRSEMNVSTLELGDSALYLCASSFAGTTYEQYFGPGTRLTVT.

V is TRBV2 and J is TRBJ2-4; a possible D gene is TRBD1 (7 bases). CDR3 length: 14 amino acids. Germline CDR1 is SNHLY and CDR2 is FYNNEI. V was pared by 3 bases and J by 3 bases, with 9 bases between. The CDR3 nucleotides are TGTGCCAGCAGTGAGCAGGGGGGCAAAAACATTCAGTACTTC. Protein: CASSEQGGKNIQYF.

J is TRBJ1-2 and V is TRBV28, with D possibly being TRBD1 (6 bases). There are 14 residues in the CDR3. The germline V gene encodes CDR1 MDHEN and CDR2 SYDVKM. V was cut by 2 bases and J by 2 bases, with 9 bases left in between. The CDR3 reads CASSLAQGNYGYTF. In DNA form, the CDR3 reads TGTGCCAGCAGTTTAGCACAGGGAAACTATGGCTACACCTTC.

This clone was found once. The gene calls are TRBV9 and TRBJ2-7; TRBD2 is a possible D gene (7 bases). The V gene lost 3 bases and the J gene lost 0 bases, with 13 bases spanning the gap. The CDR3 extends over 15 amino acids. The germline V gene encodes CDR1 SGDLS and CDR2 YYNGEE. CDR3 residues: CASSGGGIRSYEQYF. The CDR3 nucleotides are TGTGCCAGCAGCGGGGGGGGCATCCGCTCCTACGAGCAGTACTTC.

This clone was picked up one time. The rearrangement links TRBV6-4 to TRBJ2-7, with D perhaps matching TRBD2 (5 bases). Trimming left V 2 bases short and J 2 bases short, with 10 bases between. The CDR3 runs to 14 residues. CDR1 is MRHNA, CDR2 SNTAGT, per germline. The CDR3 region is CASSDPLGAYEQYF. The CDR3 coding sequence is TGTGCCAGCAGTGACCCACTCGGGGCCTACGAGCAGTACTTC.

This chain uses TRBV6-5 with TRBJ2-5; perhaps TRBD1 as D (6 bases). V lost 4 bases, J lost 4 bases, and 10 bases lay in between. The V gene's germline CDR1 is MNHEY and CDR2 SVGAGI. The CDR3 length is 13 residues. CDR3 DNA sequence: TGTGCCAGCAGTTCGAACAGGGTAGAGACCCAGTACTTC. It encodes CASSSNRVETQYF.

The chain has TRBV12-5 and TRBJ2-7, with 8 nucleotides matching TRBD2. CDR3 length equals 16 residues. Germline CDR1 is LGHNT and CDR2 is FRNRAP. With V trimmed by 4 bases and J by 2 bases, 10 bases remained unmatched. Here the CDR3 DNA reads TGTGCTAGTGGTTCCTCATTAGCGGGACTCCCCTACGAGCAGTACTTC. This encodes CASGSSLAGLPYEQYF.